Presented here are 13 T cell receptor beta chains from one specimen sequenced in a study of T cell responses to AZD1222 COVID-19 vaccine. Data came from immunoSEQ multiplex PCR; TCRdb stores just in-frame clones and leaves some out. The sample records approximately 100,000 clones, about 87% being singletons. The sequenced sample was peripheral blood, obtained on day 0 of AZD1222 vaccination. The receptors were sampled from an adult in good health.

This chain uses TRBV2 with TRBJ2-1; D assignment may be TRBD1 or TRBD2 (5 bases each). Germline CDR1 is SNHLY and CDR2 is FYNNEI. Trimming took 4 bases from V and 4 from J, leaving 11 bases between them. The CDR3 extends over 14 amino acids. CDR3 coding DNA: TGTGCCAGCAGTGTCGGGACCCAGTACAATGAGCAGTTCTTC. It encodes CASSVGTQYNEQFF.

The chain carries TRBV6-2 or TRBV6-3 and TRBJ1-1, with 8 bases aligning to TRBD1. With 6 bases clipped from V and 7 bases from J, the junction kept 10 bases outside the gene matches. The germline V gene has CDR1 MNHEY and CDR2 SVGEGT. The CDR3 contains 14 residues. In DNA form, the CDR3 reads TGTGCCAGCAGCAACCCGGGACAGGTCTTTGAAGCTTTCTTT. It encodes CASSNPGQVFEAFF.

The chain combines TRBV3-1 (or the pseudogene TRBV3-2) with TRBJ2-1; 7 bases line up with TRBD1. This CDR3 comprises 15 residues. In germline, CDR1 is LGHDT, CDR2 YNNKEL (reference sequence). Trimming at V came to 8 bases and at J to 0 bases, leaving 7 bases not matched to a gene. This CDR3 reads CASRKDRRSYNEQFF. CDR3 in DNA: TGTGCCAGCCGAAAGGACAGGCGCTCCTACAATGAGCAGTTCTTC.

The chain couples TRBV5-6 to TRBJ1-1, with 11 nucleotides matching TRBD1. V was pared by 1 base and J by 1 base, with 3 bases of the junction left unmatched. This CDR3 has 16 residues. Germline lookup yields CDR1 SGHDT and CDR2 YYEEEE. This CDR3 is CASSLRTGGKNTEAFF. For the CDR3, the DNA is TGTGCCAGCAGCTTGAGGACAGGGGGCAAGAACACTGAAGCTTTCTTT.

This clone was counted a few times. The same CDR3 also results from other DNA sequences found in this sample. The chain uses TRBV30 and TRBJ1-5; maybe TRBD1 (5 bases). Germline loops: CDR1 GTSNPN, CDR2 SVGIG (reference sequence). The CDR3 runs 13 residues. V lost 0 bases and J lost 2, with 5 bases in between. The CDR3 nucleotides read TGTGCCTGGAGTGTACAGGGCAATCAGCCCCAGCATTTT. The encoded protein is CAWSVQGNQPQHF.

V usage is TRBV30 and J usage is TRBJ2-7; D is possibly TRBD1 (7 bases). The germline V and J ends were trimmed by 3 bases and 2 bases, with 11 bases remaining between them. Germline CDR1 is GTSNPN and CDR2 is SVGIG (reference sequence). The CDR3 runs to 13 residues. Here the CDR3 DNA reads TGTGCCTGGAGGCGCGGGACAGCCTACGAGCAGTACTTC. Protein product: CAWRRGTAYEQYF.

The chain is built from TRBV28 and TRBJ1-6; 7 positions agree with TRBD1. The CDR3 consists of 15 residues. Germline trimming cut 6 bases from V and 5 bases from J; bases unmatched to any gene: 7. Germline-derived CDR1 and CDR2 are MDHEN and SYDVKM. Written as DNA, the CDR3 is TGTGCCAGCAGCCTACAGACAGGGCATAATTCACCCCTCCACTTT. It yields the protein CASSLQTGHNSPLHF.

The J gene is TRBJ2-5, the V gene TRBV4-3, with 10 bases lining up with TRBD1. Germline V CDR1 and CDR2: LGHNA, YSLEER. CDR3 length: 12 amino acids. Here the CDR3 reads CVEGQGRETQYF. CDR3 nucleotide sequence: TGCGTCGAGGGACAGGGGCGCGAGACCCAGTACTTC.

This clone was detected only once. V is TRBV10-3 and J is TRBJ1-1; 9 bases agree with TRBD1. V trimming: 2 bases; J trimming: 5 bases; junction bases outside the gene matches: 9. Germline-derived CDR1 and CDR2 are ENHRY and SYGVKD. This CDR3 spans 16 amino acids. The CDR3 sequence is CAISETGQGLGTEAFF. In DNA form, the CDR3 reads TGTGCCATCAGTGAGACGGGACAGGGACTGGGTACTGAAGCTTTCTTT.

The rearrangement uses TRBV7-2 and TRBJ1-2; D perhaps matches TRBD1 (5 bases). The CDR3 extends over 15 amino acids. Germline values: CDR1 SGHTA, CDR2 FQGNSA. V lost 3 bases and J 4 bases, leaving 15 bases between the germline ends. The CDR3 region is CASSFGTPKGYGYTF. Here the CDR3 DNA reads TGTGCCAGCAGCTTCGGGACTCCGAAGGGCTATGGCTACACCTTC.

This clone was recorded only once. The V call is TRBV7-2, the J call TRBJ2-2; 7 bases fit TRBD1. The V segment lost 5 bases and the J segment 2 bases; nucleotides outside the gene matches: 5. CDR1 SGHTA and CDR2 FQGNSA come from the germline V gene. The CDR3 runs 15 residues. The CDR3 loop is CASSPHRGNTGELFF. The CDR3 DNA reads TGTGCCAGCAGCCCTCACAGGGGAAACACCGGGGAGCTGTTTTTT.

The chain recombines TRBV7-6 with TRBJ2-1; D unresolved. Germline CDR1 reads SGHVS; CDR2 reads FNYEAQ. Deletions cut 5 bases from V and 4 bases from J, with 9 bases between. There are 13 residues in the CDR3. The CDR3 here is CASSQQMYNEQFF. The CDR3 coding sequence is TGTGCCAGCAGCCAGCAGATGTACAATGAGCAGTTCTTC.

This clone was observed a single time. The chain combines TRBV7-9 with TRBJ2-3; 9 bases fit TRBD2. In germline, CDR1 is SEHNR, CDR2 FQNEAQ (reference sequence). The junction had 16 bases not matched to a gene; V was cut back by 5 bases and J by 7 bases. There are 17 residues in the CDR3. The CDR3 region has the DNA TGTGCCAGCAGCCCCAGGCGTTTAGCGGGGGCGTGGAATACGCAGTATTTT. This encodes CASSPRRLAGAWNTQYF.